The 26 T cell receptor beta chains presented below share a single source sample, sequenced in a study of vaccination and CD4 T cells after COVID-19. No antigen has been identified for these receptors. Indicated treatment: roughly 10-day PBMC culture with coronavirus spike peptide pools or control peptides (ViraFEST assay). The Oncomine TCR Beta short-read assay was applied to DNA of cultured CD4+ T cells. One entry per CDR3 protein, called by TCRdb with MiXCR from the PCR reads. The sample has nearly 15,000 distinct CDR3 sequences; roughly 43% are singletons. The specimen sequenced was CD4+ T cells from blood, cultured in vitro. These receptors originate from a human donor who had recovered from COVID-19.

In this sample, this clonotype turned up a few times. The rearrangement joins TRBV6-7 to TRBJ2-1; 10 nucleotides line up with TRBD1. Being an ORF, TRBV6-7 has a function that is uncertain. The length of the CDR3 is 22 residues. V was pared by 0 bases and J by 2 bases, with 19 bases of the junction left unmatched. CDR3 region: CASSYSWVTGTGAAPAYNEQFF. DNA for the CDR3: TGTGCCAGCAGTTACTCGTGGGTTACCGGGACAGGGGCAGCCCCGGCCTACAATGAGCAGTTCTTC.

This clonotype was detected a few times. The chain combines TRBV19 with TRBJ2-6; the D gene is possibly TRBD2 (5 bases). This CDR3 is built from 15 residues. Trimming took 6 bases from V and 2 from J, leaving 11 bases between them. CDR1 LNHDA and CDR2 SQIVND come from the germline V gene (reference sequence). The CDR3 sequence: CASRPDGTGANVLTF. The CDR3 DNA reads TGTGCCAGTAGACCCGACGGGACTGGGGCCAACGTCCTGACTTTC.

The chain couples TRBV4-2 to TRBJ2-7; no clear D gene. The ends were cut back, 0 bases at V and 4 bases at J, with 7 bases in the middle. The CDR3 is 13 residues long. Germline CDR1 reads LGHNA; CDR2 reads YNFKEQ. The CDR3 protein is CASSQDFGYEQYF. The CDR3 region has the DNA TGTGCCAGCAGCCAAGATTTCGGGTACGAGCAGTACTTC.

This clonotype showed up just a few times. The genes are TRBV5-1 and TRBJ2-5, with TRBD1 as a possible D gene (5 bases). CDR1 SGHRS and CDR2 YFSETQ come from the germline V gene. The CDR3 extends over 13 amino acids. The ends were cut back, 5 bases at V and 5 bases at J, with 13 bases in the middle. CDR3 protein: CASSFRGGETQYF. CDR3 nucleotides: TGCGCCAGCAGTTTTAGGGGTGGGGAGACCCAGTACTTC.

The chain carries TRBV24-1 and TRBJ1-5, with unresolved D. Trimming removed 3 bases from V and 5 bases from J, with 16 bases in between. Germline values: CDR1 KGHDR, CDR2 SFDVKD. The CDR3 loop spans 16 amino acids. CDR3 amino acids: CATSDQPPCSDQPQHF. The CDR3 region has the DNA TGTGCCACCAGTGATCAACCGCCCTGCTCCGATCAGCCCCAGCATTTT.

This clonotype was picked up a small number of times. J is TRBJ2-3 and V is TRBV7-2; TRBD2 aligns across 8 bases. The CDR3 loop spans 16 amino acids. J was trimmed by 1 base and V by 5 bases; bases with no gene match: 8. Germline loops: CDR1 SGHTA, CDR2 FQGNSA. The CDR3 DNA follows: TGTGCCAGCAGCGAGCCGGGGGGGCTTCGCACAGATACGCAGTATTTT. Translated, it gives CASSEPGGLRTDTQYF.

The chain recombines TRBV30 with TRBJ2-7, with D maybe TRBD2 (5 bases). Germline V gene lookup returns CDR1 GTSNPN and CDR2 SVGIG (reference sequence). CDR3 length equals 13 residues. V was cut by 2 bases and J by 7 bases, with 15 bases left in between. The CDR3, as DNA: TGTGCCTGGAGTAAGGCGGGTGTGATAGAGCAGTACTTC. Translated: CAWSKAGVIEQYF.

This clonotype was seen only a few times. The genes are TRBV27 and TRBJ2-6; D perhaps matches TRBD2 (5 bases). The CDR3 is 16 amino acids. CDR1 is MNHEY, CDR2 SMNVEV, per germline (reference sequence). Deletions cut 1 base from V and 4 bases from J, with 11 bases between. CDR3 sequence: CASSLYGRGGANVLTF. The CDR3 coding sequence is TGTGCCAGCAGTTTATACGGACGAGGGGGGGCCAACGTCCTGACTTTC.

Comments on this clonotype: Mismatch with germline at one junction end may stem from a read error. This rearrangement joins TRBV3-1 to TRBJ1-6, with D uncertain. The CDR3 length is 15 residues. Per the germline V gene, CDR1 is LGHDT and CDR2 is YNNKEL (reference sequence). DNA for the CDR3: TGTGCCAGCAGCCAAGATTTAGGGTCTAATTCACCCCTCCACTTC. This codes for CASSQDLGSNSPLHF.

In its sample, this clonotype was seen a few times. The chain has TRBV6-1 and TRBJ2-7; D may be TRBD2 (6 bases). V lost 6 bases and J 3 bases, leaving 9 bases between the germline ends. CDR1 is MNHNS, CDR2 SASEGT, per germline. CDR3 size: 12 residues. CDR3: CASSHGSYEQYF. The CDR3 bases are TGTGCCAGCAGCCACGGGAGCTACGAGCAGTACTTC.

The table lists this clonotype with a few counts. The rearrangement joins TRBV6-1 to TRBJ1-6; unclear D gene. CDR1 is MNHNS and CDR2 is SASEGT in the germline V gene. CDR3 size: 13 residues. The germline V and J ends were trimmed by 7 bases and 5 bases, with 9 bases remaining between them. The CDR3 loop reads CASKQSHNSPLHF. Here the CDR3 DNA reads TGTGCCAGCAAACAGTCGCATAATTCACCCCTCCACTTT.

The gene calls are TRBV2 and TRBJ2-4; 9 nucleotides match TRBD2. V gave up 4 bases and J gave up 5 bases; unmatched junction bases: 6. CDR3 length: 15 amino acids. CDR1 is SNHLY and CDR2 is FYNNEI in the germline V gene. CDR3: CASSVSGSAQNIQYF. The CDR3 bases are TGTGCCAGCAGTGTTAGCGGGAGTGCCCAAAACATTCAGTACTTC.

The chain is built from TRBV28 and TRBJ2-7; TRBD2 might be the D (5 bases). There are 15 residues in the CDR3. The germline V and J ends were trimmed by 6 bases and 1 base, with 16 bases remaining between them. Looked up from germline, CDR1 is MDHEN and CDR2 is SYDVKM. In DNA, the CDR3 is TGTGCCAGCAGGAGTAATACCGGGGTTTCCTACGAGCAGTACTTC. Protein product: CASRSNTGVSYEQYF. Based on the CDR3 plus reference TRBV28 and TRBJ2-7, the full variable domain is DVKVTQSSRYLVKRTGEKVFLECVQDMDHENMFWYRQDPGLGLRLIYFSYDVKMKEKGDIPEGYSVSREKKERFSLILESASTNQTSMYLCASRSNTGVSYEQYFGPGTRLTVT.

J is TRBJ2-6 and V is TRBV24-1, with D maybe TRBD1 (6 bases). V was clipped by 4 bases and J by 2 bases, with 11 bases between them. Germline V lookup: CDR1 KGHDR, CDR2 SFDVKD. The CDR3 has 16 residues. The CDR3 region has the DNA TGTGCCACCAGTGACTCGGACAGACCTGGGGCCAACGTCCTGACTTTC. Translated, it gives CATSDSDRPGANVLTF.

The chain combines TRBV6-1 with TRBJ2-1, with 11 bases that match TRBD2. CDR1 and CDR2 (germline): MNHNS, SASEGT. CDR3 length: 15 residues. With V trimmed by 6 bases and J by 5 bases, 6 bases remained unmatched. The CDR3 loop reads CASRPTSGSHNEQFF. The CDR3 coding sequence is TGTGCCAGCAGACCTACTAGCGGGAGTCACAATGAGCAGTTCTTC.

This clonotype was found a few times. V gene TRBV28 combines with J gene TRBJ1-1; D gene uncertain. V shed 6 bases and J shed 4 bases, with 9 bases lying between them. This CDR3 is built from 12 residues. CDR1 MDHEN and CDR2 SYDVKM come from the germline V gene. CDR3: CASRQKRTEAFF. CDR3 coding DNA: TGTGCCAGCAGACAAAAACGCACTGAAGCTTTCTTT.

V is TRBV24-1 and J is TRBJ2-5; 8 bases match TRBD2. The germline CDR1 and CDR2 sequences are KGHDR and SFDVKD. The CDR3 has 14 residues. Losses at the gene ends were 5 bases for V and 5 bases for J; bases not matched to a gene: 6. CDR3 nucleotide sequence: TGTGCCACCAGTGGGACGGGAGGGAGGGAGACCCAGTACTTC. Amino acid sequence: CATSGTGGRETQYF.

This chain connects TRBV7-2 to TRBJ2-2, with TRBD1 identical over 10 bases. CDR3 length: 15 amino acids. The ends lost 6 bases at V and 7 bases at J; junction bases unmatched: 8. Germline V gene lookup returns CDR1 SGHTA and CDR2 FQGNSA. The CDR3 bases are TGTGCCAGCAGGAGGGACAGGGGACGGAGCGGGGAGCTGTTTTTT. Its protein is CASRRDRGRSGELFF. Together with reference TRBV7-2 and TRBJ2-2, the CDR3 gives the full variable domain: GAGVSQSPSNKVTEKGKDVELRCDPISGHTALYWYRQSLGQGLEFLIYFQGNSAPDKSGLPSDRFSAERTGGSVSTLTIQRTQQEDSAVYLCASRRDRGRSGELFFGEGSRLTVL.

This chain joins TRBV27 and TRBJ1-1, with D perhaps matching TRBD1 (5 bases). Trimming stripped 6 bases from V and 1 base from J, with 15 bases between. Per the germline V gene, CDR1 is MNHEY and CDR2 is SMNVEV (reference sequence). The CDR3 sequence is 15 residues long. The CDR3 sequence is CASSPFYGGNTEAFF. The CDR3 nucleotides read TGTGCCAGCAGCCCCTTTTATGGGGGGAACACTGAAGCTTTCTTT.

CDR3 sequence reads: CASSLSDRGNTEAFF. The CDR3 DNA reads TGTGCCAGCAGCTTATCGGACAGGGGGAACACTGAAGCTTTCTTT. This sequence joins TRBV7-9 and TRBJ1-1, with TRBD1 matching over 9 bases. This CDR3 comprises 15 residues. The ends lost 2 bases at V and 1 base at J; junction bases unmatched: 2. CDR1 and CDR2 from the germline V gene are SEHNR and FQNEAQ (reference sequence).

With respect to this clonotype: The junction and the germline gene differ at one end; a read error may be behind it. The rearrangement joins TRBV7-7 to TRBJ2-7, with 16 positions matching TRBD2. Germline V CDR1 and CDR2: SSHAT, FNYEAQ (reference sequence). CDR3 size: 16 residues. DNA for the CDR3: TGTGCTAGCAGATCGGGACTAGCGGGAGGGCCTGGAGAGCAGTACTTC. It specifies CASRSGLAGGPGEQYF.

CDR3: CASSLGGQDYGYTF. CDR3 bases: TGTGCCAGCAGCTTAGGAGGACAGGACTATGGCTACACCTTC. The chain joins TRBV7-2 to TRBJ1-2; 7 bases map to TRBD1. The CDR3 is 14 amino acids. V dropped 1 base and J dropped 3; count of bases not matched to a gene: 2. From germline, CDR1 is SGHTA and CDR2 FQGNSA.

V and J are TRBV2 and TRBJ1-5; D unresolved. The CDR3 runs to 13 residues. Germline V gene lookup returns CDR1 SNHLY and CDR2 FYNNEI. Trimming shortened V by 3 bases and J by 6 bases, and 9 bases separated the two germline ends. Here the CDR3 DNA reads TGTGCCAGCAGTGATTCAGGCGGTCAGCCCCAGCATTTT. This gives the protein CASSDSGGQPQHF.

In this sample, this clonotype turned up a few times. The rearrangement links TRBV24-1 to TRBJ2-3; tentative D call: TRBD1 (5 bases). CDR3 length: 16 amino acids. Germline V CDR1 and CDR2: KGHDR, SFDVKD. V was trimmed by 4 bases and J by 9 bases, leaving 22 bases between them. The CDR3 bases are TGTGCCACCAGTGACGGACACTCCCAGGGAAAGGGGACGCAGTATTTT. This encodes CATSDGHSQGKGTQYF.

The V gene is TRBV7-9, the J gene TRBJ2-5, with 14 bases lining up with TRBD2. Germline trimming cut 5 bases from V and 3 bases from J; bases unmatched to any gene: 2. Germline V lookup: CDR1 SEHNR, CDR2 FQNEAQ (reference sequence). This CDR3 has 15 residues. The CDR3 DNA sequence: TGTGCCAGCAGCCTGGGACTAGCGGGAGAAGAGACCCAGTACTTC. It encodes CASSLGLAGEETQYF.

This chain links TRBV11-1 with TRBJ2-1; 12 positions match TRBD2. This CDR3 region has 18 residues. After removal of 5 bases from V and 5 bases from J, the junction contained 13 bases not matched to a gene. Germline V gene sequence: CDR1 SGHAT, CDR2 FQDESV (reference sequence). This CDR3 reads CASSPNQLTSGGDNEQFF. The DNA of the CDR3 is TGTGCCAGCAGCCCGAACCAACTGACTAGCGGGGGTGACAATGAGCAGTTCTTC.